This T cell receptor beta chain was recorded in a study of CD8+ T cells in alopecia areata. Turning to the study itself: Patients received oral tofacitinib, 5 to 10 mg twice daily, for moderate-to-severe alopecia areata. Study-wide points: Tofacitinib yielded significantly lower scalp clonality and fewer expanded CD8+ clones among the top 100. There were many expanded lesional clones persisting in scalp and blood during tofacitinib.

The germline V gene has CDR1 MNHEY and CDR2 SMNVEV (reference sequence). The V gene end was trimmed by 5 bases and the J gene end by 4 bases; junction bases not matched to a gene: 5. This CDR3 contains 17 residues. Concerning this clone: Its antigen is unknown.

Specified treatment: oral pan-JAK inhibitor, 5-10 mg twice daily. Peripheral blood and lesional scalp punch biopsies were taken from alopecia areata patients. After isolation, RNA underwent reverse transcription to generate cDNA as the sequencing template. Only in-frame clones appear in the TCRdb table, and some are missing; sequencing was by immunoSEQ multiplex PCR. The data show about 160,000 clones, approximately 60% seen once. Sequencing used CD4+ T cells sorted from blood, obtained at week 24, from a patient treated with tofacitinib. The J gene is TRBJ2-2, the V gene TRBV27; 15 nucleotides align to TRBD2. This sequence was found in a human donor with alopecia areata. DNA of the CDR3: TGTGCCAGCAGTCCGCGGACTAGCGGGGGGGTCACCGGGGAGCTGTTTTTT. Protein product: CASSPRTSGGVTGELFF.